What follows are 2 T cell receptor beta chains derived from one specimen sequenced in a study of blood T cell repertoires in COVID-19. TCRdb's copy holds only in-frame clones and misses some; the assay was immunoSEQ multiplex PCR. The profile covers 90,000 or so clones, with 90% appearing a single time and roughly 4% taken by the ten largest. The sequenced sample consisted of peripheral blood. These receptors came from an elderly woman with active or convalescent COVID-19.

This rearrangement joins TRBV7-2 to TRBJ2-3; 9 nucleotides align to TRBD2. The germline V gene encodes CDR1 SGHTA and CDR2 FQGNSA. The CDR3 has 17 amino acids. Unmatched junction bases numbered 14, after V lost 5 bases and J lost 5 bases. CDR3 in amino acids: CASSPWDWREGKDTQYF. The DNA for the CDR3 is TGTGCCAGCAGCCCCTGGGATTGGCGGGAGGGTAAAGATACGCAGTATTTT.

This clone showed up just once. The V and J genes are TRBV5-4 and TRBJ1-4; D remains ambiguous. The V end lost 3 bases, the J end lost 12 bases, and 18 bases lay between the germline ends. Per germline, CDR1 SGHNT and CDR2 YYREEE (reference sequence). CDR3 length: 14 amino acids. This CDR3 is CASSSGAVAAELFF. The CDR3 nucleotides read TGTGCCAGCAGCTCCGGTGCAGTTGCGGCGGAACTGTTTTTT.